The table lists the clone carrying this T cell receptor beta chain with a few counts. These data originate in a study of blood T cell repertoires in COVID-19. Study details: Spain, Italy and the United States supplied samples that represented acute and convalescent COVID-19.

Cohort 3 donors were reported recovered after two negative PCRs, clearance, or symptom resolution. How the authors handled the data: Counts of nucleated cells, estimated from reference gene primer amplification, were obtained. Repertoires were generated with immunoSEQ multiplex PCR, while TCRdb's copy carries only in-frame clones and drops some. V and J calls and clone size are given by that table; D and trimming were obtained from the DNA. This sample yields almost 250,000 clones, of which 85% to 90% are seen a single time; 4.1% belongs to the top ten. With 1 base removed from V and 0 bases from J, the gap between germline ends came to 13 bases. Germline V gene sequence: CDR1 SGHKS, CDR2 YYEKEE (reference sequence). CDR3 size: 16 residues.

This receptor was obtained from a woman in her thirties who had recovered from COVID-19. V usage is TRBV5-5 and J usage is TRBJ1-2, with D unclear. Sequencing used PBMCs or T cells enriched from blood (not recorded which). The CDR3: CASSLQYTLTNYGYTF. The CDR3 nucleotides are TGTGCCAGCAGCTTGCAGTACACCTTAACTAACTATGGCTACACCTTC.